These 19 T cell receptor beta chains were all obtained from the same sample, sequenced in a study of T-cell reconstitution after alpha-beta-depleted transplantation in children. The authors prepared the TCRbeta library with unique molecular identifiers. Each CDR3 protein is one row after TCRdb ran MiXCR on the PCR reads. The sample shows 150,000 to 200,000 distinct CDR3 sequences, 6% to 7% of them seen only once. The sample was PBMCs from the stem cell graft donor, taken from the stem cell graft. The receptors stem from a human donor who donated a stem cell graft to a child with Wiskott-Aldrich syndrome.

This clonotype was counted many times. The J gene is TRBJ2-1, the V gene TRBV29-1, with D hard to call. The CDR3 length is 12 residues. V was pared by 4 bases and J by 0 bases, with 4 bases between. The germline gives CDR1 SQVTM, CDR2 ANQGSEA. The CDR3 loop reads CSVVPSYNEQFF. For the CDR3, the DNA is TGCAGCGTTGTCCCCTCCTACAATGAGCAGTTCTTC.

This clonotype was counted ten times or more. The V call is TRBV5-1, the J call TRBJ2-5; no firm D call. The CDR3 has 11 residues. The germline V gene encodes CDR1 SGHRS and CDR2 YFSETQ. The V end was cut by 0 bases, the J end by 3 bases, with 0 bases between. This chain's CDR3 is CASSLEETQYF. CDR3 coding DNA: TGCGCCAGCAGCTTGGAAGAGACCCAGTACTTC.

This clonotype has a count of ten or more. The chain uses TRBV6-2 or TRBV6-3 and TRBJ2-1; 8 nucleotides match TRBD2. V shed 7 bases and J 5 bases; nucleotides not matched to a gene: 13. Germline V gene sequence: CDR1 MNHEY, CDR2 SVGEGT. This CDR3 comprises 16 residues. The CDR3 here is CASTTPERENHNEQFF. The CDR3 nucleotides are TGTGCCAGCACCACCCCAGAGCGGGAGAATCACAATGAGCAGTTCTTC.

This clonotype has a count of ten or more. The chain links TRBV10-1 to TRBJ2-1; TRBD1 matches at 8 bases. The germline V gene encodes CDR1 WNHNN and CDR2 SYGVQD (reference sequence). The CDR3 extends over 15 amino acids. V lost 3 bases to trimming and J lost 9 bases; unmatched junction nucleotides: 10. CDR3 region: CASSEGQGALGEQFF. CDR3 sequence (DNA): TGCGCCAGCAGTGAAGGACAGGGCGCGTTGGGTGAGCAGTTCTTC.

At least ten counts were recorded for this clonotype. The gene calls are TRBV24-1 and TRBJ2-1; a possible D gene is TRBD1 (5 bases). The CDR3 is 12 residues long. Per the germline V gene, CDR1 is KGHDR and CDR2 is SFDVKD. The V end was cut by 10 bases, the J end by 0 bases, with 6 bases between. CDR3 protein: CATGRSYNEQFF. As DNA, the CDR3 is TGTGCCACGGGGCGCTCCTACAATGAGCAGTTCTTC.

This clonotype came up many times. The chain's CDR3 is CASSSQGAEETQYF. The CDR3 DNA sequence: TGTGCCAGCAGCTCCCAGGGGGCGGAAGAGACCCAGTACTTC. This chain joins TRBV7-2 and TRBJ2-5; 8 positions match TRBD1. This CDR3 has 14 amino acids. The germline gives CDR1 SGHTA, CDR2 FQGNSA. Trimming removed 4 bases from V and 3 bases from J; junction bases left unmatched: 4.

The chain couples TRBV5-1 to TRBJ2-2; TRBD1 matches 9 bases. The V gene's germline CDR1 is SGHRS and CDR2 YFSETQ. The ends lost 4 bases at V and 6 bases at J; junction bases unmatched: 4. There are 14 residues in the CDR3. CDR3 DNA sequence: TGCGCCAGCAGCCCGGGACAGGGCTCCGGGGAGCTGTTTTTT. This translates into CASSPGQGSGELFF.

The CDR3 sequence: CASSQDKRTSGRRGDTQYF. In nucleotides, the CDR3 is TGTGCCAGCAGCCAAGATAAACGGACTAGCGGGAGGAGGGGAGATACGCAGTATTTT. V usage is TRBV14 and J usage is TRBJ2-3; 14 positions match TRBD2. The CDR3 is 19 residues long. Germline CDR1 SGHDN, CDR2 FVKESK. The V and J ends lost 0 bases and 5 bases, in that order; junction bases with no gene match: 10. The whole variable domain, remainder taken from reference TRBV14 and TRBJ2-3, is EAGVTQFPSHSVIEKGQTVTLRCDPISGHDNLYWYRRVMGKEIKFLLHFVKESKQDESGMPNNRFLAERTGGTYSTLKVQPAELEDSGVYFCASSQDKRTSGRRGDTQYFGPGTRLTVL.

This clonotype was seen many times. The chain couples TRBV6-2 or TRBV6-3 to TRBJ2-1; TRBD2 aligns across 10 bases. The ends lost 5 bases at V and 1 base at J; junction bases unmatched: 5. The germline CDR1 and CDR2 sequences are MNHEY and SVGEGT. The CDR3 is made up of 16 amino acids. In DNA form, the CDR3 reads TGTGCCAGCAGTGACCCTAGCGGGAGTTCCTACAATGAGCAGTTCTTC. This codes for CASSDPSGSSYNEQFF.

There are many counts of this clonotype. The chain joins TRBV20-1 to TRBJ2-1; D is possibly TRBD2 (5 bases). Germline CDR1 is DFQATT and CDR2 is SNEGSKA (reference sequence). Between the trimmed V and J ends, which lost 5 bases and 2 bases, there was a span of 13 bases. The CDR3 contains 14 residues. DNA of the CDR3: TGCAGTGCTGCGACTACCCATGCCTACAATGAGCAGTTCTTC. Protein product: CSAATTHAYNEQFF.

This clonotype was picked up many times. The chain combines TRBV29-1 with TRBJ2-7; a possible D gene is TRBD1 (6 bases). The CDR3 sequence is 13 residues long. The V end was cut by 4 bases, the J end by 1 base, with 11 bases between. Germline V gene sequence: CDR1 SQVTM, CDR2 ANQGSEA. The CDR3 DNA reads TGCAGCGTTGTCATCGGACAGTCCTACGAGCAGTACTTC. It encodes CSVVIGQSYEQYF.

This clonotype was observed a handful of times. The chain employs TRBV5-6 and TRBJ2-7; possibly TRBD2 for D (5 bases). Trimming left V 4 bases short and J 6 bases short, with 14 bases between. The CDR3 is 13 residues long. The V gene's germline CDR1 is SGHDT and CDR2 YYEEEE. The DNA of the CDR3 is TGTGCCAGCAGCGACGGGGTCTGGGTCGAGCAGTACTTC. Translated, it gives CASSDGVWVEQYF.

This clonotype was seen repeatedly, ten times or more. The chain joins TRBV29-1 to TRBJ2-5; D not certain. The CDR3 is 13 amino acids. V lost 4 bases and J lost 0, with 9 bases in between. Germline V gene lookup returns CDR1 SQVTM and CDR2 ANQGSEA. The CDR3 bases are TGCAGCGTTGGACACCTAAACCAAGAGACCCAGTACTTC. Residues: CSVGHLNQETQYF.

This clonotype showed up many times. V and J are TRBV20-1 and TRBJ2-3, with 7 bases identical to TRBD1. The CDR3 consists of 17 residues. Germline V gene sequence: CDR1 DFQATT, CDR2 SNEGSKA (reference sequence). V shed 3 bases, J shed 2 bases, and the junction held 14 bases outside the gene matches. The CDR3 DNA follows: TGCAGTGCTAGTCCCTGGGGGCAGGGGGTTTACACAGATACGCAGTATTTT. Amino acid sequence: CSASPWGQGVYTDTQYF.

This rearrangement joins TRBV18 to TRBJ1-2; the D gene is possibly TRBD1 (5 bases). The germline CDR1 and CDR2 sequences are KGHSH and LQKENI. The ends were cut back, 3 bases at V and 5 bases at J, with 19 bases in the middle. This CDR3 is built from 16 residues. CDR3 DNA sequence: TGTGCCAGCTCACCCTCCGGCGGGGACCTGCGGTATGGCTACACCTTC. Its protein is CASSPSGGDLRYGYTF.

This clonotype has a handful of counts. The chain recombines TRBV18 with TRBJ2-7, with D tentatively TRBD1 (5 bases). From germline, CDR1 is KGHSH and CDR2 LQKENI. V dropped 0 bases and J dropped 0 bases, with 12 bases sitting between them. There are 16 residues in the CDR3. The CDR3 loop is CASSPPSRERSYEQYF. DNA for the CDR3: TGTGCCAGCTCACCACCGTCCAGGGAACGCTCCTACGAGCAGTACTTC.

This clonotype was detected many times. The V and J genes are TRBV20-1 and TRBJ2-6; the D gene is possibly TRBD1 (5 bases). This CDR3 is built from 14 residues. Trimming pared 6 bases from V and 0 bases from J, leaving 9 bases between. Germline loops: CDR1 DFQATT, CDR2 SNEGSKA (reference sequence). CDR3 sequence reads: CSALQGSGANVLTF. In nucleotides, the CDR3 is TGCAGTGCGCTGCAGGGCTCTGGGGCCAACGTCCTGACTTTC.

This clonotype appeared many times. This chain connects TRBV20-1 to TRBJ2-5, with D possibly being TRBD1 (6 bases). With 7 bases removed from V and 3 bases from J, the gap between germline ends came to 15 bases. The CDR3 has 13 amino acids. Germline CDR1 is DFQATT and CDR2 is SNEGSKA (reference sequence). CDR3 sequence: CSVVGAYKETQYF. The CDR3 DNA sequence: TGCAGTGTTGTGGGGGCTTACAAAGAGACCCAGTACTTC.

In its sample, this clonotype was seen many times. The chain recombines TRBV7-2 with TRBJ2-3; D might be TRBD2 (7 bases). Germline CDR1 reads SGHTA; CDR2 reads FQGNSA. V was cut by 8 bases and J by 3 bases, with 21 bases left in between. The CDR3 totals 16 residues. The CDR3 reads CASYLGGGAGTDTQYF. The CDR3 nucleotides are TGTGCCAGCTATTTAGGGGGGGGAGCGGGAACAGATACGCAGTATTTT.